Listed below are T cell receptor beta chains from one sample, sequenced in a study of shared clonotypes between healthy human individuals. TCRdb's table, derived via immunoSEQ multiplex PCR, lists solely in-frame clones and lacks some. The sample consists of approximately 720,000 clones, under 95% of them appearing once. Input material: naive CD8+ T cells sorted from blood. These receptors were obtained from a man aged 25 to 40 in good health. Both conserved end residues are part of each CDR3.

>TRBV4-1|TRBJ2-7
CASSQSSGRAYEQYF
>TRBV7-1|TRBJ2-7
CASSLAPGDVYEQYF
>TRBV5-1|TRBJ2-4
CASMASGTENIQYF
>TRBV6-6|TRBJ2-7
CASSYGGSGNEQYF
>TRBV29-1|TRBJ1-2
CSAQDREAGYTF
>TRBV6-5|TRBJ2-1
CASSYGTSGRVDEQFF
>TRBV20-1|TRBJ1-3
CSARGKNTIYF
>TRBV5-4|TRBJ2-7
CASSPTGSEQYF
>TRBV5-5|TRBJ2-2
CASSRRQQPTTEITGELFF
>TRBV15|TRBJ2-1
CATARTASYNEQFF
>TRBV14|TRBJ2-1
CASSHGTSGINEQFF
>TRBV2|TRBJ1-3
CASSEEWFSGNTIYF
>TRBV27|TRBJ2-5
CASSISSTGLGETQYF
>TRBV14|TRBJ2-2
CASSQQGYTGELFF
>TRBV27|TRBJ2-7
CASSLVAGGPYEQYF
>TRBV2|TRBJ1-2
CASSDPRVGLPVYGYTF
>TRBV5-4|TRBJ2-5
CASSPGQDQETQYF
>TRBV7-9|TRBJ2-3
CASSSWTSGDTDTQYF
>TRBV6-1|TRBJ2-1
CASSENIGDEQFF
>TRBV25-1|TRBJ2-5
CASSADRQETQYF
>TRBV6-1|TRBJ2-7
CASSQDRTYEQYF
>TRBV7-9|TRBJ2-2
CASSFGIHNTGELFF
>TRBV6-5|TRBJ1-2
CASSYSKIERSYGYTF
>TRBV18|TRBJ2-7
CASSPRSQARNEQYF
>TRBV5-8|TRBJ1-1
CASREDRRLNTEAFF
>TRBV6-5|TRBJ1-2
CATRATNYGYTF
>TRBV10-3|TRBJ2-5
CAISESNRGQETQYF
>TRBV27|TRBJ1-1
CASRKTSNTEAFF
>TRBV7-6|TRBJ2-5
CASSLDLWSLAGGSGETQYF
>TRBV6-6|TRBJ1-5
CASSPVGGERQPQHF
>TRBV19|TRBJ2-7
CASSIAGVSSYEQYF
>TRBV7-3|TRBJ2-5
CASSLYGTSPDETQYF
>TRBV7-9|TRBJ1-1
CASSLGDRAETEAFF
>TRBV4-1|TRBJ2-7
CASSHEILAGGPFLHEQYF
>TRBV9|TRBJ2-1
CASSSRREGSYNEQFF
>TRBV4-1|TRBJ2-7
CASSQAPRRINEQYF
>TRBV9|TRBJ2-7
CASSASEQGVYEQYF
>TRBV29-1|TRBJ2-7
CSVEAEGQGDYEQYF
>TRBV7-9|TRBJ2-7
CASSQTREQYF
>TRBV7-8|TRBJ1-4
CASSHLGGEGNEKLFF
>TRBV9|TRBJ2-5
CARRTDQETQYF